The rows below give T cell receptor beta chains drawn from one sample of a study of control samples from healthy donors and cancer patients. Libraries were prepared by immunoSEQ multiplex PCR; TCRdb keeps only in-frame clonotypes and omits some of them. The data show 90,000 to 110,000 clones, 75% to 95% seen once. The source material was blood. All receptors come from a human donor in good health. The donor label of this sample is uncertain. Both conserved end residues are part of each CDR3. The D gene is left open where the match is weak. Some rows have no size entry. The others give once, few or many, or a class for an expanded clone.

V gene,clone size,J gene,D gene,CDR3 DNA,CDR3 protein
TRBV19,-,TRBJ1-1,TRBD1,TGTGCCAGTAGTACATCGACAGGGCGGACTGAAGCTTTCTTT,CASSTSTGRTEAFF
TRBV19,-,TRBJ1-1,-,TGTGCCAGTAGTCGAGGCAGAAGCAACACTGAAGCTTTCTTT,CASSRGRSNTEAFF
TRBV3-1/TRBV3-2,-,TRBJ2-1,-,TGTGCCAGCAGCCAAGAAGGCCTCCGTCGAGGGAATGAGCAGTTCTTC,CASSQEGLRRGNEQFF
TRBV13,once,TRBJ2-4,-,TGTGCCAGCAGCGCCAGGGTCGGAGCCAAAAACATTCAGTACTTC,CASSARVGAKNIQYF
TRBV30,-,TRBJ2-1,TRBD1,TGTGCTTGGACCGCTCCATTTGGACAGGGGGCTACGTTTCAGTTCTTC,CAWTAPFGQGATFQFF
TRBV9,-,TRBJ1-6,-,TGTGCCAGCAGCACCTCCGGGGCAGATAATTCACCCCTCCACTTT,CASSTSGADNSPLHF
TRBV4-1,-,TRBJ1-2,-,TGCGCCAGCCGAGGGGCAAGGGGCCATGGCTACACCTTC,CASRGARGHGYTF
TRBV27,-,TRBJ1-6,-,TGTGCCAGCAGTATGGGGCTCCTTCGCAATAATTCACCCCTCCACTTT,CASSMGLLRNNSPLHF
TRBV6-5,-,TRBJ1-6,-,TGTGCCAGCAGTTACCGGGACAAGGACTCACCCCTCCACTTT,CASSYRDKDSPLHF
TRBV12-3/TRBV12-4,-,TRBJ1-2,-,TGTGCCAGCAGTTTCAGGGAGGTTGATGGCTACACCTTC,CASSFREVDGYTF
TRBV19,-,TRBJ2-2,-,TGTGCCAGTTGGGGGTCCAGGGGAAAAACCGGGGAGCTGTTTTTT,CASWGSRGKTGELFF
TRBV27,-,TRBJ2-1,TRBD1,TGTGCCAGCAGTTTACGACAGGGGCTACGCAATGAGCAGTTCTTC,CASSLRQGLRNEQFF
TRBV5-1,-,TRBJ2-1,TRBD1,TGCGCCAGCAGCTTGGGCCTCCGAGGGGGCAGGGAAGTCTACAATGAGCAGTTCTTC,CASSLGLRGGREVYNEQFF
TRBV5-1,few,TRBJ2-1,TRBD2,TGCGCCAGCAGCCTTACTAGCGCGGTTGCAAATGAGCAGTTCTTC,CASSLTSAVANEQFF
TRBV27,-,TRBJ1-2,-,TGTGCCAGCAGTTACAGGGAGGGTGATGGCTACACCTTC,CASSYREGDGYTF
TRBV2,-,TRBJ1-4,-,TGTGCCAGCACCCCAGATCGGCCAGAAAAACTGTTTTTT,CASTPDRPEKLFF
TRBV18,-,TRBJ1-1,-,TGTGCCAGCTCACCAATAGAAAAAAGGTCGAACACTGAAGCTTTCTTT,CASSPIEKRSNTEAFF
TRBV19,-,TRBJ2-2,-,TGTGCCAGTAGCCAAAGACTGGGGAGGCACACCGGGGAGCTGTTTTTT,CASSQRLGRHTGELFF
TRBV28,-,TRBJ2-5,-,TGTGCCAGCCAGGGGGGGGAGACCCAGTACTTC,CASQGGETQYF
TRBV3-1/TRBV3-2,-,TRBJ2-3,-,TGTGCCAGCAGCCAAACGTCTCCGGGATCCAGCACAGATACGCAGTATTTT,CASSQTSPGSSTDTQYF
TRBV19,-,TRBJ2-6,-,TGTGCCAGTGGCGATAGTTCGTTCTCTGGGGCCAACGTCCTGACTTTC,CASGDSSFSGANVLTF
TRBV12-3/TRBV12-4,-,TRBJ1-4,TRBD1,TGTGCCAGCAGTCAGGGGGAGTGGGAAAAACTGTTTTTT,CASSQGEWEKLFF
TRBV30,-,TRBJ1-1,-,TGTGCCTGGAGAGGGGCGAGTATAAGGAACACTGAAGCTTTCTTT,CAWRGASIRNTEAFF
TRBV7-8,-,TRBJ2-7,TRBD1,TGTGCCAGCAGCACGGACAGGACCTACGAGCAGTACTTC,CASSTDRTYEQYF
TRBV12-5,-,TRBJ2-7,-,TGTGCTAGTGGTTTGAGGGCGTCCTACGAGCAGTACTTC,CASGLRASYEQYF
TRBV30,-,TRBJ1-5,-,TGTGCCTGGAGTCCCCCAGGGCTCAATCAGCCCCAGCATTTT,CAWSPPGLNQPQHF
TRBV27,few,TRBJ1-5,TRBD1,TGTGCCAGCAGCACCGGGACAGGGAATCAGCCCCAGCATTTT,CASSTGTGNQPQHF
TRBV27,-,TRBJ1-4,TRBD1,TGTGCCAGCAAGGGGACAGCTCTTTCTAATGAAAAACTGTTTTTT,CASKGTALSNEKLFF
TRBV3-1/TRBV3-2,-,TRBJ1-2,-,TGTGCCAGCAGCCAAGAGGGGGCAGGCGGCTACACCTTC,CASSQEGAGGYTF
TRBV27,-,TRBJ1-2,-,TGTGCCAGCAGGGCAGGTGACCCTGGATATGGCTACACCTTC,CASRAGDPGYGYTF
TRBV19,few,TRBJ2-2,-,TGTGCCAGTACCGCGCGCGACTGGGCCGGGGAGCTGTTTTTT,CASTARDWAGELFF
TRBV5-4,-,TRBJ2-1,TRBD1,TGTGCCAGCAGCTCGCGGACAGGGGGCAATGAGCAGTTCTTC,CASSSRTGGNEQFF
TRBV7-6,-,TRBJ1-4,TRBD1,TGTGCCAGCAGCCACCGGGACAGGGATGGAAAACTGTTTTTT,CASSHRDRDGKLFF
TRBV2,-,TRBJ1-1,-,TGTGCCAGCGAATTCATGGTGAACACTGAAGCTTTCTTT,CASEFMVNTEAFF
TRBV7-8,-,TRBJ1-2,TRBD1,TGTGCCAGCAGCCGTTGGACAGGGGATTATGGCTACACCTTC,CASSRWTGDYGYTF
TRBV6-1,-,TRBJ2-7,-,TGTGCCAGCAGTGAAACATTATCGGGGGTCGAGCAGTACTTC,CASSETLSGVEQYF
TRBV6-4,-,TRBJ2-1,-,TGTGCCAGCAGTGACCGGGACAACAATGAGCAGTTCTTC,CASSDRDNNEQFF
TRBV9,few,TRBJ1-2,-,TGTGCCGCTAACTATGGCTACACCTTC,CAANYGYTF
TRBV12-5,-,TRBJ1-4,TRBD1,TGTGCTAGTGGTTTGAAACAAGGGACAGGGAATGAAAAACTGTTTTTT,CASGLKQGTGNEKLFF